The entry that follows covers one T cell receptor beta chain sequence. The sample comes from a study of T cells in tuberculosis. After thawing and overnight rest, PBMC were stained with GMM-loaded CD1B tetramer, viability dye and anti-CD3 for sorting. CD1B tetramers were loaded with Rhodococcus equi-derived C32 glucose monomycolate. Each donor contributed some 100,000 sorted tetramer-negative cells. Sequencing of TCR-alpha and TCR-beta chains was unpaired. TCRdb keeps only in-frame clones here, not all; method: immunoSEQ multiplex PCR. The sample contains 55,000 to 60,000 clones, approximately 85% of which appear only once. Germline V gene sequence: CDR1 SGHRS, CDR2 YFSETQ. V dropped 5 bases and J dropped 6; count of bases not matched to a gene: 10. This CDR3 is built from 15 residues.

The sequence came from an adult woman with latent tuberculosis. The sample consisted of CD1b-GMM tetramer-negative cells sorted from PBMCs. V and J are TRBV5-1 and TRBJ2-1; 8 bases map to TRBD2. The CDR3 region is CASRSPSGHPNEQFF. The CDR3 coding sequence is TGCGCCAGCAGATCTCCTAGCGGGCATCCCAATGAGCAGTTCTTC.